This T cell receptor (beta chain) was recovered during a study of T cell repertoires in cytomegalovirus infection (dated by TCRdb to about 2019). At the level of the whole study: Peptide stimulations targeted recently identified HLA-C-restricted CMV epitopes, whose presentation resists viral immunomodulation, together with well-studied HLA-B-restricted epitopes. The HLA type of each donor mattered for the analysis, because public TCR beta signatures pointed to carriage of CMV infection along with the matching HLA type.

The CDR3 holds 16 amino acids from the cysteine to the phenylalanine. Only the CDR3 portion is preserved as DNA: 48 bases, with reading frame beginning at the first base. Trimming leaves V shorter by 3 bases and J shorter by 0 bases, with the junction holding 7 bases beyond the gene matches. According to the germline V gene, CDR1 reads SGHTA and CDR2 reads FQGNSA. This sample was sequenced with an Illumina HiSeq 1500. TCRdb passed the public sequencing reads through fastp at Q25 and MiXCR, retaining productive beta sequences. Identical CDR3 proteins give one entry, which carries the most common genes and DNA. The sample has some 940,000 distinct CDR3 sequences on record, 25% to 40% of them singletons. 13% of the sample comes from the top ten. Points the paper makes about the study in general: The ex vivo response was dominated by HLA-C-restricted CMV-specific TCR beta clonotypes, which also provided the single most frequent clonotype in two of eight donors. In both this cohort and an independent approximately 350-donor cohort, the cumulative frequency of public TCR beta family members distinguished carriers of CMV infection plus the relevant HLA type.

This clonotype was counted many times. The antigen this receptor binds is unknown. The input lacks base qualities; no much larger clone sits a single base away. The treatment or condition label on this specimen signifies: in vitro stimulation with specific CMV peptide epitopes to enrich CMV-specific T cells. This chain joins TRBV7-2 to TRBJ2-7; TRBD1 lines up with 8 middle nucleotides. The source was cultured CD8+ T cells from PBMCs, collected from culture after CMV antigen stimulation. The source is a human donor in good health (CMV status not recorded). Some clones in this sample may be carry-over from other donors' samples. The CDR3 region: CASSFSRGRSSYEQYF. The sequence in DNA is TGTGCCAGCAGCTTCAGCAGGGGGCGAAGCTCCTACGAGCAGTACTTC. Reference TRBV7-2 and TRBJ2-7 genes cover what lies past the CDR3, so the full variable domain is GAGVSQSPSNKVTEKGKDVELRCDPISGHTALYWYRQSLGQGLEFLIYFQGNSAPDKSGLPSDRFSAERTGGSVSTLTIQRTQQEDSAVYLCASSFSRGRSSYEQYFGPGTRLTVT.